Listed below are T cell receptor beta chains from one sample, sequenced in a study of Tregs in tolerant kidney transplant recipients. Produced via immunoSEQ multiplex PCR; TCRdb's table is partial and in-frame only. The table lists 60,000 to 75,000 clones, 75% to 90% of them singletons. Sequenced here: Tregs from blood, sampled before the transplant. The receptors were sampled from a human donor who received a combined kidney and bone marrow transplant. The CDR3 runs from the conserved cysteine through the conserved F or W. A D gene is named only where the DNA matches it firmly.

v_call: TRBV6-6; d_call: NA; j_call: TRBJ2-5; cdr3_aa: CASRRQVGPGTQYF; cdr3_nt: TGTGCCAGCAGGCGACAAGTCGGCCCAGGGACCCAGTACTTC
v_call: TRBV6-1; d_call: NA; j_call: TRBJ2-3; cdr3_aa: CASSEVGAKLGLHTQYF; cdr3_nt: TGTGCCAGCAGTGAAGTGGGGGCAAAGCTGGGGTTACATACGCAGTATTTT
v_call: TRBV25-1; d_call: TRBD1; j_call: TRBJ1-3; cdr3_aa: CASSSAGGGNTIYF; cdr3_nt: TGTGCCAGCTCCTCTGCAGGGGGAGGAAACACCATATATTTT
v_call: TRBV4-1; d_call: TRBD1; j_call: TRBJ1-6; cdr3_aa: CASSLDRGQPIHF; cdr3_nt: TGCGCCAGCAGCCTCGACAGGGGGCAACCGATCCACTTT
v_call: TRBV29-1; d_call: NA; j_call: TRBJ1-1; cdr3_aa: CSVVRGRNAEAFF; cdr3_nt: TGCAGCGTTGTTAGAGGGAGGAACGCTGAAGCTTTCTTT
v_call: TRBV7-2; d_call: NA; j_call: TRBJ2-1; cdr3_aa: CASSSRGGTSSYNEQFF; cdr3_nt: TGTGCCAGCAGCTCCCGAGGAGGGACAAGCTCCTACAATGAGCAGTTCTTC
v_call: TRBV10-3; d_call: NA; j_call: TRBJ2-7; cdr3_aa: CAISATGGPEQYF; cdr3_nt: TGTGCCATCAGTGCCACCGGGGGGCCCGAGCAGTACTTC
v_call: TRBV11-2; d_call: TRBD1; j_call: TRBJ2-7; cdr3_aa: CASSRAPGGTYEQYF; cdr3_nt: TGTGCCAGCAGTCGCGCCCCAGGGGGAACCTACGAGCAGTACTTC
v_call: TRBV5-4; d_call: NA; j_call: TRBJ1-1; cdr3_aa: CASSSPRAIEAFF; cdr3_nt: TGTGCCAGCAGCTCGCCAAGAGCCATTGAAGCTTTCTTT
v_call: TRBV7-2; d_call: NA; j_call: TRBJ2-3; cdr3_aa: CASSFLDRDTQYF; cdr3_nt: TGTGCCAGCAGCTTCCTAGATCGAGATACGCAGTATTTT
v_call: TRBV4-1; d_call: NA; j_call: TRBJ1-2; cdr3_aa: CASSQETGNYGYTF; cdr3_nt: TGCGCCAGCAGCCAAGAAACAGGGAACTATGGCTACACCTTC
v_call: TRBV19; d_call: TRBD2; j_call: TRBJ2-3; cdr3_aa: CASSMRSGDWDTQYF; cdr3_nt: TGTGCCAGTAGTATGAGGAGCGGGGACTGGGATACGCAGTATTTT
v_call: TRBV4-3; d_call: TRBD1; j_call: TRBJ1-2; cdr3_aa: CASSLTGAAANYGYTF; cdr3_nt: TGCGCCAGCAGCCTTACAGGGGCTGCGGCAAACTATGGCTACACCTTC
v_call: TRBV19; d_call: NA; j_call: TRBJ1-1; cdr3_aa: CASIPPGGRGTEAFF; cdr3_nt: TGTGCCAGTATCCCACCCGGGGGTCGCGGGACTGAAGCTTTCTTT
v_call: TRBV2; d_call: NA; j_call: TRBJ2-7; cdr3_aa: CASSDTYEQYF; cdr3_nt: TGTGCCAGCAGTGACACCTACGAGCAGTACTTC
v_call: TRBV18; d_call: NA; j_call: TRBJ1-1; cdr3_aa: CASSPPDGRAEAFF; cdr3_nt: TGTGCCAGCTCACCCCCGGATGGGAGGGCTGAAGCTTTCTTT
v_call: TRBV12-5; d_call: TRBD2; j_call: TRBJ2-1; cdr3_aa: CASSPSGAYNEQFF; cdr3_nt: TGTGCTAGTTCCCCAAGCGGGGCTTACAATGAGCAGTTCTTC